The 23 T cell receptor beta chains given below trace back to one sample, sequenced in a study of T cells in Graves' hyperthyroidism and ophthalmopathy (dated by TCRdb to between 2019 and 2020). Receptors were amplified or captured by multiplex PCR. These reads were obtained on an Illumina HiSeq 2000. The TCR beta CDR3 regions were amplified from RNA transcripts. The TCR CDR3 was subjected to a first round of RT-PCR using the HTBI primer set and the Qiagen OneStep RT-PCR kit. The raw public data were reprocessed by TCRdb itself: fastp quality trimming at Q25, MiXCR clonotype calling, in-frame beta chains only. Entries are consolidated by CDR3 protein sequence, retaining the most common genes and DNA. The sample data list over 450,000 distinct CDR3 sequences, and roughly 14% of these were observed just once. The top ten clones comprise less than 20% of the sample. Sequencing was done on a sample of blood. All receptors derive from a woman aged 18-30 years with Graves' hyperthyroidism.

This clonotype occurred many times. The chain links TRBV5-5 to TRBJ1-5; D gene uncertain. The V end lost 3 bases, the J end lost 3 bases, and 7 bases lay between the germline ends. The CDR3 extends over 13 amino acids. Germline CDR1 is SGHKS and CDR2 is YYEKEE (reference sequence). The CDR3, as DNA: TGTGCCAGCAGCTCCTGGATCAATCAGCCCCAGCATTTT. Encoded protein: CASSSWINQPQHF.

This clonotype was observed at least ten times. CDR3 region: CASSFQRPSNTGELFF. In nucleotides, the CDR3 is TGTGCCAGCAGTTTCCAGCGTCCATCGAACACCGGGGAGCTGTTTTTT. The chain couples TRBV2 to TRBJ2-2; unclear D gene. The CDR3 loop spans 16 amino acids. CDR1 and CDR2 (germline): SNHLY, FYNNEI. V was pared by 5 bases and J by 0 bases, with 13 bases between.

Only a few counts were recorded for this clonotype. This chain uses TRBV24-1 with TRBJ2-1; 8 bases map to TRBD2. V lost 4 bases and J lost 4; bases outside the gene matches: 14. This CDR3 is built from 18 residues. CDR1 and CDR2 (germline): KGHDR, SFDVKD. CDR3 nucleotides: TGTGCCACCAGTGACCCAACCGGACGGGAGGGTGGTTACAATGAGCAGTTCTTC. The encoded protein is CATSDPTGREGGYNEQFF.

V is TRBV19 and J is TRBJ2-1, with a possible D match to TRBD2 (7 bases). V was trimmed by 6 bases and J by 7 bases, leaving 22 bases between them. The CDR3 has 16 residues. The germline V gene has CDR1 LNHDA and CDR2 SQIVND (reference sequence). The CDR3 region has the DNA TGTGCCAGTAGGGTCCCTGGGGGGGCCCCATCAAATGAGCAGTTCTTC. It yields the protein CASRVPGGAPSNEQFF.

This clonotype occurred a few times. J is TRBJ2-3 and V is TRBV30; unclear D gene. CDR1 and CDR2 (germline): GTSNPN, SVGIG (reference sequence). This CDR3 is 14 amino acids long. V lost 4 bases, J lost 0 bases, and 11 bases lay in between. The DNA of the CDR3 is TGTGCCTGGAAGTCAAAATTTAGCACAGATACGCAGTATTTT. This gives the protein CAWKSKFSTDTQYF.

This clonotype was counted many times. V and J are TRBV11-2 and TRBJ1-1; 9 nucleotides match TRBD1. Trimming took 8 bases from V and 1 from J; bases not matched to a gene: 11. In germline, CDR1 is SGHAT, CDR2 FQNNGV. The CDR3 loop spans 16 amino acids. Written as DNA, the CDR3 is TGTGCCAGCGGCCCCCTACGGGACAGGGCGAACACTGAAGCTTTCTTT. Translated: CASGPLRDRANTEAFF.

This clonotype has more than one count but fewer than ten. The DNA for the CDR3 is TGTGCCTGGAGTCGGACAGGGGGAGCAGAAGGCTACACCTTC. Translating gives CAWSRTGGAEGYTF. The V gene is TRBV30, the J gene TRBJ1-2; 10 nucleotides match TRBD1. The V segment lost 2 bases and the J segment 8 bases; nucleotides outside the gene matches: 8. The CDR3 loop spans 14 amino acids. Germline assignment: CDR1 GTSNPN and CDR2 SVGIG (reference sequence).

This clonotype was seen ten or more times. The chain couples TRBV3-1 to TRBJ2-1; 11 bases agree with TRBD2. The CDR3 extends over 16 amino acids. With V trimmed by 0 bases and J by 7 bases, 5 bases remained unmatched. CDR1 and CDR2 from the germline V gene are LGHDT and YNNKEL (reference sequence). This CDR3 reads CASSQDWSSGRNEQFF. DNA of the CDR3: TGTGCCAGCAGCCAAGATTGGTCTAGCGGGAGGAATGAGCAGTTCTTC.

J is TRBJ1-1 and V is TRBV19; D remains ambiguous. CDR3 size: 14 residues. CDR1 is LNHDA and CDR2 is SQIVND in the germline V gene (reference sequence). Trimming shortened V by 2 bases and J by 0 bases, and 7 bases separated the two germline ends. CDR3 loop: CASSITYLNTEAFF. In DNA form, the CDR3 reads TGTGCCAGTAGTATAACCTACCTGAACACTGAAGCTTTCTTT.

The chain has TRBV7-6 and TRBJ1-5; perhaps TRBD1 as D (6 bases). V dropped 3 bases and J dropped 5 bases, with 11 bases sitting between them. CDR1 is SGHVS and CDR2 is FNYEAQ in the germline V gene. The CDR3 spans 14 residues. CDR3 in amino acids: CASSFGGRDQPQHF. DNA of the CDR3: TGTGCCAGCAGCTTCGGGGGGCGCGATCAGCCCCAGCATTTT.

This clonotype was counted many times. This CDR3 reads CASSHGTSGRAVDNEQFF. The DNA for the CDR3 is TGTGCCAGCAGCCACGGGACTAGCGGGAGGGCCGTTGACAATGAGCAGTTCTTC. This rearrangement joins TRBV3-1 to TRBJ2-1; 16 positions agree with TRBD2. The length of the CDR3 is 18 residues. Germline-derived CDR1 and CDR2 are LGHDT and YNNKEL (reference sequence). The V segment lost 3 bases and the J segment 5 bases; nucleotides outside the gene matches: 7.

This clonotype was counted only a few times. This may be a read error: a much more frequent sequence differs by one nucleotide. CDR3 bases: TGTGCCGGCAGTTTGGGCGGGAGGGTAGAGACCCAGTACTTC. It specifies CAGSLGGRVETQYF. This sequence joins TRBV28 and TRBJ2-5; 9 bases are shared with TRBD2. The CDR3 sequence is 14 residues long. Per germline, CDR1 MDHEN and CDR2 SYDVKM.

The CDR3 reads CAWSPAGRWYYGYTF. For the CDR3, the DNA is TGTGCCTGGAGTCCAGCAGGGAGGTGGTACTATGGCTACACCTTC. The J gene is TRBJ1-2, the V gene TRBV30; TRBD1 might be the D (5 bases). V was clipped by 2 bases and J by 3 bases, with 16 bases between them. CDR3 length: 15 residues. Per the germline V gene, CDR1 is GTSNPN and CDR2 is SVGIG (reference sequence). Looking up the rest from reference TRBV30 and TRBJ1-2 gives the full variable domain: SQTIHQWPATLVQPVGSPLSLECTVEGTSNPNLYWYRQAAGRGLQLLFYSVGIGQISSEVPQNLSASRPQDRQFILSSKKLLLSDSGFYLCAWSPAGRWYYGYTFGSGTRLTVV.

This clonotype was found a few times. The rearrangement uses TRBV27 and TRBJ1-5; D gene unclear. Germline V gene lookup returns CDR1 MNHEY and CDR2 SMNVEV (reference sequence). The CDR3 length is 15 residues. V gave up 2 bases and J gave up 3 bases, with 11 bases separating them. The CDR3 bases are TGTGCCAGCAGTTTAATCCGAAGTCACAATCAGCCCCAGCATTTT. This sequence encodes CASSLIRSHNQPQHF.

This clonotype is a singleton in its sample. The chain couples TRBV6-2 or TRBV6-3 to TRBJ1-6; D gene unclear. Germline V CDR1 and CDR2: MNHEY, SVGEGT. Between the trimmed V and J ends, which lost 6 bases and 1 base, there was a span of 16 bases. The CDR3 contains 17 residues. The CDR3 DNA reads TGTGCCAGCAGCCCTGGTTTGGCGGGGTCCTATAATTCACCCCTCCACTTT. Its protein is CASSPGLAGSYNSPLHF.

CDR3: CASSLRLALAGELFF. DNA for the CDR3: TGTGCCAGCAGCTTACGCCTAGCCCTTGCCGGGGAGCTGTTTTTT. This sequence joins TRBV7-2 and TRBJ2-2; D may be TRBD2 (5 bases). Per germline, CDR1 SGHTA and CDR2 FQGNSA. CDR3 length: 15 residues. Trimming removed 2 bases from V and 6 bases from J, with 13 bases in between.

The table lists this clonotype with many counts. The chain employs TRBV27 and TRBJ2-3; unclear D gene. This CDR3 comprises 12 residues. CDR1 is MNHEY, CDR2 SMNVEV, per germline (reference sequence). V was pared by 7 bases and J by 6 bases, with 11 bases between. CDR3 in amino acids: CASKSPGDTQYF. The CDR3 coding sequence is TGTGCCAGCAAATCACCCGGGGATACGCAGTATTTT.

The CDR3 sequence: CASSSRSLRDNGNTGELFF. The CDR3 bases are TGTGCCAGCAGCTCCCGAAGCCTCCGGGATAATGGGAACACCGGGGAGCTGTTTTTT. The gene calls are TRBV11-3 and TRBJ2-2, with D perhaps TRBD2 (5 bases). Germline V gene data show CDR1 as SGHNT and CDR2 as YENEEA. V was trimmed by 4 bases and J by 1 base, leaving 22 bases between them. This CDR3 has 19 residues.

This clonotype occurred many times. This chain connects TRBV12-3 or TRBV12-4 to TRBJ1-1; the match to TRBD1 covers 8 bases. This CDR3 contains 14 residues. V was pared by 0 bases and J by 6 bases, with 3 bases of the junction left unmatched. The CDR3, as DNA: TGTGCCAGCAGTTTAGCGGGGACAGGCCCTGAAGCTTTCTTT. This encodes CASSLAGTGPEAFF.

Ten or more counts support this clonotype. V and J are TRBV7-2 and TRBJ2-5; no definite D call. The CDR3 has 13 residues. V was trimmed by 5 bases and J by 5 bases, leaving 12 bases between them. From germline, CDR1 is SGHTA and CDR2 FQGNSA. The CDR3 loop reads CASSPSSWETQYF. CDR3 DNA sequence: TGTGCCAGCAGCCCCTCTAGTTGGGAGACCCAGTACTTC.

In this sample, this clonotype turned up many times. V and J are TRBV19 and TRBJ2-2, with 7 bases matching TRBD2. Germline CDR1 is LNHDA and CDR2 is SQIVND (reference sequence). The CDR3 length is 14 residues. J was trimmed by 5 bases and V by 1 base; bases with no gene match: 1. The CDR3 reads CASSIVGGTGELFF. CDR3 sequence (DNA): TGTGCCAGTAGTATAGTCGGGGGGACCGGGGAGCTGTTTTTT.

This clonotype was seen at least ten times. The chain links TRBV28 to TRBJ2-5, with 7 bases matching TRBD2. This CDR3 is built from 15 residues. Unmatched junction bases numbered 8, after V lost 5 bases and J lost 2 bases. The V gene's germline CDR1 is MDHEN and CDR2 SYDVKM. CDR3 sequence: CASSPRLADQETQYF. As DNA, the CDR3 is TGTGCCAGCAGTCCCCGGCTAGCGGATCAAGAGACCCAGTACTTC.

Many counts were recorded for this clonotype. J is TRBJ2-1 and V is TRBV5-6; TRBD1 or TRBD2 may be the D gene (5 bases each). CDR3 size: 15 residues. Between the trimmed V and J ends, which lost 1 base and 1 base, there was a span of 9 bases. Germline V gives CDR1 SGHDT, CDR2 YYEEEE. The CDR3 region is CASSLRGVSYNEQFF. The CDR3 coding sequence is TGTGCCAGCAGCTTGCGAGGGGTTTCCTACAATGAGCAGTTCTTC.